The 7 T cell receptor beta chains in this list originate from one sample, sequenced in a study of beta chain features in type 1 diabetes. Expressed TCRB transcripts were sequenced after all isolated RNA was converted to cDNA. Generated by immunoSEQ multiplex PCR, the TCRdb table keeps only in-frame clones and is missing some. This sample has more than 100,000 clones, with about 26% found just once. General study results and limits: The study found moderately but significantly shorter TCRB CDR3s in all four CD4+ subsets of Type 1 diabetes patients.

These receptors' antigens are unknown. The sample was central memory CD4+ T cells from blood. The receptors come from a woman under 30 with type 1 diabetes.

The V call is TRBV14, the J call TRBJ1-2; a possible D gene is TRBD1 (5 bases). Germline lookup yields CDR1 SGHDN and CDR2 FVKESK. This CDR3 spans 15 amino acids. V gave up 0 bases and J gave up 8 bases, with 16 bases separating them. CDR3 amino acids: CASSQDQMGTGGYTF. CDR3 DNA sequence: TGTGCCAGCAGCCAAGATCAAATGGGGACTGGAGGCTACACCTTC. The full variable domain, rest sourced from reference TRBV14 and TRBJ1-2, is EAGVTQFPSHSVIEKGQTVTLRCDPISGHDNLYWYRRVMGKEIKFLLHFVKESKQDESGMPNNRFLAERTGGTYSTLKVQPAELEDSGVYFCASSQDQMGTGGYTFGSGTRLTVV.

This clone has more than one count but fewer than ten. The chain has TRBV5-4 and TRBJ1-2, with TRBD1 identical over 8 bases. The CDR3 sequence is 14 residues long. Germline CDR1 reads SGHNT; CDR2 reads YYREEE (reference sequence). With V trimmed by 4 bases and J by 3 bases, 5 bases remained unmatched. The DNA for the CDR3 is TGTGCCAGCAGCACAAACAGGGGGGACTATGGCTACACCTTC. It specifies CASSTNRGDYGYTF.

This clone was seen a handful of times. The V gene is TRBV9, the J gene TRBJ2-1, with D perhaps matching TRBD2 (6 bases). V was clipped by 0 bases and J by 7 bases, with 8 bases between them. In germline, CDR1 is SGDLS, CDR2 YYNGEE. The CDR3 is made up of 13 amino acids. The CDR3 DNA reads TGTGCCAGCAGCGTAGCCGGGAGTAATGAGCAGTTCTTC. It translates to CASSVAGSNEQFF.

The chain uses TRBV5-6 and TRBJ1-5; tentative D call: TRBD1 (5 bases). This CDR3 comprises 14 residues. Germline CDR1 SGHDT, CDR2 YYEEEE. Trimming shortened V by 5 bases and J by 5 bases, and 14 bases separated the two germline ends. CDR3 DNA: TGTGCCAGCAGTCTCCAGGGCACCCATCAGCCCCAGCATTTT. Translation gives CASSLQGTHQPQHF.

CDR3 nucleotide sequence: TGTGCCAGCAGTTCCCCGGGACTAGGGGAGGACGAGCAGTACTTC. It codes for CASSSPGLGEDEQYF. The rearrangement uses TRBV27 and TRBJ2-7, with 8 nucleotides matching TRBD2. Looked up from germline, CDR1 is MNHEY and CDR2 is SMNVEV (reference sequence). After removal of 4 bases from V and 5 bases from J, the junction contained 10 bases not matched to a gene. This CDR3 spans 15 amino acids.

This rearrangement joins TRBV19 to TRBJ2-2; the match to TRBD2 covers 7 bases. The CDR3 contains 15 residues. J lost 5 bases, V lost 5 bases, and 8 bases had no gene match. From germline, CDR1 is LNHDA and CDR2 SQIVND (reference sequence). Here the CDR3 DNA reads TGTGCCAGTAGTGGAATAGCGGGCGTTACCGGGGAGCTGTTTTTT. This gives the protein CASSGIAGVTGELFF.

This clone has just one count. J is TRBJ2-2 and V is TRBV10-1; TRBD1 aligns across 9 bases. Germline V gene sequence: CDR1 WNHNN, CDR2 SYGVQD (reference sequence). The CDR3 length is 15 residues. V was clipped by 6 bases and J by 5 bases; unmatched bases: 7. The CDR3 sequence: CASRAGTGNTGELFF. The CDR3 region has the DNA TGCGCCAGCAGGGCCGGGACAGGGAATACCGGGGAGCTGTTTTTT.